This T cell receptor beta chain was found in a study of T cell changes during pregnancy in multiple sclerosis. Only in-frame clones appear in the TCRdb table, and some are missing; sequencing was by immunoSEQ multiplex PCR. This table holds about 70,000 clones, about 90% found once. Between the trimmed V and J ends, which lost 5 bases and 0 bases, there was a span of 11 bases. This CDR3 spans 15 amino acids. The germline gives CDR1 MNHEY, CDR2 SVGAGI. The specimen comprised peripheral blood, sampled in the third trimester of pregnancy. The source is a female donor in good health, enrolled as a control in a pregnancy study. This chain links TRBV6-5 with TRBJ1-3, with unresolved D. In DNA, the CDR3 is TGTGCCAGCAGTAGAAGTACGGGCTCTGGAAACACCATATATTTT. This encodes CASSRSTGSGNTIYF.